This is a list of T cell receptor beta chains from one sample in a study of radiation and T cells in renal cell carcinoma. Data came from immunoSEQ multiplex PCR; TCRdb stores just in-frame clones and leaves some out. The sample lists about 49,000 clones; about 83% were seen once. The source material was blood, sampled from a patient whose treatment included radiotherapy and nephrectomy. The receptors originated from a woman in her sixties or seventies with renal cell carcinoma. Each CDR3 is given with its conserved first and last residue. Each record gives: clone size, D gene, CDR3 length, J gene, V gene, CDR3 DNA, CDR3 protein. The D gene is left open where the match is weak. Expanded clones are given a class, and other clones once, few, many or no size at all.

>-|TRBD1|14|TRBJ1-1|TRBV19
TGTGCCGTGACCTCAGGGGGGTTGAACACTGAAGCTTTCTTT
CAVTSGGLNTEAFF
>-|TRBD1|15|TRBJ2-3|TRBV5-6
TGTGCCAGCAGCTCGAGACAGGGTAGCACAGATACGCAGTATTTT
CASSSRQGSTDTQYF
>-|-|13|TRBJ2-1|TRBV11-2
TGTGCCAGCAGTCAAGCAGGGTACAATGAGCAGTTCTTC
CASSQAGYNEQFF
>-|-|13|TRBJ1-1|TRBV6-1
TGTGCCAGCAGTGAGACAAGCTCGTGGGGAGCTTTCTTT
CASSETSSWGAFF
>-|-|15|TRBJ2-1|TRBV6-5
TGTGCCAGCAGTTACTTTACAGGGACCTACAATGAGCAGTTCTTC
CASSYFTGTYNEQFF
>-|TRBD1|15|TRBJ2-7|TRBV5-4
TGTGCCAGCAGCTCCCAGGGGGCAGGGATGGTCGAGCAGTACTTC
CASSSQGAGMVEQYF
>-|-|18|TRBJ1-1|TRBV4-3
TGCGCCAGCAGCCAAGACCATACCTCACAGGGTCGAGGCACTGAAGCTTTCTTT
CASSQDHTSQGRGTEAFF
>-|TRBD2|14|TRBJ2-5|TRBV15
TGTGCCACCAGTTGGACTAGCGGGAGTAGGACCCAGTACTTC
CATSWTSGSRTQYF
>-|TRBD2|16|TRBJ2-3|TRBV7-2
TGTGCCAGCAGCCCCGTTACGGGAGGGGAGACAGATACGCAGTATTTT
CASSPVTGGETDTQYF
>-|-|13|TRBJ2-3|TRBV29-1
TGCAGCTCCCAGCAGGACAGCACAGATACGCAGTATTTT
CSSQQDSTDTQYF
>-|TRBD1|14|TRBJ1-4|TRBV6-1
TGTGCCAGCAGTGGGGGACAGGGGGACGAAAAACTGTTTTTT
CASSGGQGDEKLFF
>-|-|15|TRBJ1-5|TRBV7-8
TGTGCCAGCAGCCCGGGAGGGGTTTCCAATCAGCCCCAGCATTTT
CASSPGGVSNQPQHF
>-|-|14|TRBJ1-6|TRBV5-6
TGTGCCAGCAGTGACCCCGCAGGGAATTCACCCCTCCACTTT
CASSDPAGNSPLHF
>once|-|13|TRBJ1-1|TRBV4-2
TGTGCCAGCAGCCAAGTTAGTGGCACTGAAGCTTTCTTT
CASSQVSGTEAFF
>-|TRBD1|15|TRBJ1-3|TRBV5-4
TGTGCCAGCAGCTCCGGGACAGTCTCTGGAAACACCATATATTTT
CASSSGTVSGNTIYF
>-|-|15|TRBJ2-5|TRBV5-5
TGTGCCAGCAGCTTGGCGGCAGGCCCACAAGAGACCCAGTACTTC
CASSLAAGPQETQYF
>-|TRBD2|14|TRBJ2-3|TRBV10-3
TGTGCCATCAGGTCCAGCGGGAGAGTGAATACGCAGTATTTT
CAIRSSGRVNTQYF
>-|-|14|TRBJ1-1|TRBV19
TGTGCCAGTAGTGCTACGGGGGGGTTGACTGAAGCTTTCTTT
CASSATGGLTEAFF
>-|-|12|TRBJ2-5|TRBV29-1
TGCAGCGTCGCCTCAGCGGAAGAGACCCAGTACTTC
CSVASAEETQYF
>once|-|13|TRBJ2-3|TRBV5-1
TGCGCCAGCAGCGGGGGGGCCGCAGATACGCAGTATTTT
CASSGGAADTQYF
>-|-|14|TRBJ2-7|TRBV7-9
TGTGCCAGCAGCGAGACCGACGGATCCTACGAGCAGTACTTC
CASSETDGSYEQYF
>-|-|16|TRBJ2-5|TRBV4-2
TGTGCCAGCAGCCAAGGAGGAGGACCGACGGGAGAGACCCAGTACTTC
CASSQGGGPTGETQYF